This T cell receptor beta chain was identified in a study of T-cell memory formation after mild COVID-19. General study findings and limits: Clones shrinking from day 15 to 85 showed even CD4/CD8 mixes; later expanders tilted CD4+. For contracting clones, CD4+ ones sat mainly in CM and EM, CD8+ in EMRA.

The authors produced TCR alpha and TCR beta cDNA libraries with sample barcodes and UMIs by 5'RACE using constant-segment primers. Each CDR3 protein is one row after TCRdb ran MiXCR on the 5' RACE reads. The sample carries over 300,000 distinct CDR3 sequences, around 20% recorded once. This clonotype has more than one count but fewer than ten. Its matching antigen is unknown. Germline trimming cut 6 bases from V and 5 bases from J; bases unmatched to any gene: 5. The germline gives CDR1 MNHEY, CDR2 SVGAGI. This CDR3 spans 13 amino acids. The chain joins TRBV6-5 to TRBJ2-7; 9 nucleotides match TRBD1. The sample consisted of PBMCs or a T cell subset sorted from them (not recorded which). This sequence was found in a young man who had mild COVID-19 (a few samples of this study predate the infection). Cell type and time point are not known. CDR3 DNA: TGTGCCAGCAGGACAGGGGGAACGAACGAGCAGTACTTC. Translation: CASRTGGTNEQYF.